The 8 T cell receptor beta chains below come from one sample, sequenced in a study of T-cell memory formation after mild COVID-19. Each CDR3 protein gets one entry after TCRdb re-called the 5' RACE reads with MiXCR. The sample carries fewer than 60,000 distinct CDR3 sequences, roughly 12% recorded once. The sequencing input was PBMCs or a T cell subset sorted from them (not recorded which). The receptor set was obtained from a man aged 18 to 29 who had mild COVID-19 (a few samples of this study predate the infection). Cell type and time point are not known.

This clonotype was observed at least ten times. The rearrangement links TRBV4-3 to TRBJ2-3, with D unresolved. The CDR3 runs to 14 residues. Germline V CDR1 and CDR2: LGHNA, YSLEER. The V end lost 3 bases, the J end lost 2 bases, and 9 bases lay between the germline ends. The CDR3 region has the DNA TGCGCCAGCAGCCATGATACCAACACAGATACGCAGTATTTT. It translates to CASSHDTNTDTQYF.

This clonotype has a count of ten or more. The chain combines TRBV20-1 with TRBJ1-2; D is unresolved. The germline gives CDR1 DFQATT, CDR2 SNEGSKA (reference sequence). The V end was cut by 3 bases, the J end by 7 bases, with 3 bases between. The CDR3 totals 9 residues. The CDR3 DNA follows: TGCAGTGCTAGTGGTGGCTACACCTTC. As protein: CSASGGYTF.

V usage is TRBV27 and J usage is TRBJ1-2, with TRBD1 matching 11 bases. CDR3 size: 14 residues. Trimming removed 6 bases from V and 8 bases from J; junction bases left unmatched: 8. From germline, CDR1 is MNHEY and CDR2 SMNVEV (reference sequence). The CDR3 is CASRPDRGREGYTF. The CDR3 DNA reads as TGTGCCAGCAGACCGGACAGGGGGCGGGAGGGCTACACCTTC.

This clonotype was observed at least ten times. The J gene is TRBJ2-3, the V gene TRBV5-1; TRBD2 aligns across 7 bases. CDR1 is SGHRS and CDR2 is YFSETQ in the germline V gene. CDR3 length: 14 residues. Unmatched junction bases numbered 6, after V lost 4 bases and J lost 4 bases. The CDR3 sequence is CASSMGAGPDTQYF. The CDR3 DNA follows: TGCGCCAGCAGCATGGGAGCGGGGCCAGATACGCAGTATTTT.

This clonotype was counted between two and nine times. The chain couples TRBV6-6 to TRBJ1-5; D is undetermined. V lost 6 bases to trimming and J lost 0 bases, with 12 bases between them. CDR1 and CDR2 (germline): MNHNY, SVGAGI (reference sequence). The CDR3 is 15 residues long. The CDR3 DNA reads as TGTGCCAGCAGCCCCTCTTTGGCTAGCAATCAGCCCCAGCATTTT. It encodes CASSPSLASNQPQHF.

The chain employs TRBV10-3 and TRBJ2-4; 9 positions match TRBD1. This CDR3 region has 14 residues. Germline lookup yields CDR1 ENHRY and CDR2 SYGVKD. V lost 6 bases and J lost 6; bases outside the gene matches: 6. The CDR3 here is CAISTTGGGNIQYF. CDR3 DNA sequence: TGTGCCATCAGCACGACAGGGGGGGGAAACATTCAGTACTTC.

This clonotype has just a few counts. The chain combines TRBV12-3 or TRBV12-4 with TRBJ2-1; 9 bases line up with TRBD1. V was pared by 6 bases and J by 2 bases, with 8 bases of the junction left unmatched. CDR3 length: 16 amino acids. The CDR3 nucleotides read TGTGCCAGCAGCCAACTCGGGACAGGGCCCTACAATGAGCAGTTCTTC. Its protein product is CASSQLGTGPYNEQFF.

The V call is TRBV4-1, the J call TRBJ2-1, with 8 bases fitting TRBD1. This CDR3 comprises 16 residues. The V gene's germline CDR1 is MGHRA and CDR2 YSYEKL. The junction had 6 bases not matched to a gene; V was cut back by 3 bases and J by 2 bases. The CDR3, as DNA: TGCGCCAGCAGCCAGCGTGACAGGGGTCCCTACAATGAGCAGTTCTTC. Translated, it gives CASSQRDRGPYNEQFF.